The 15 T cell receptor beta chains presented below share a single source sample, sequenced in a study of PD-L1 blockade in urothelial cancer. Assay used: immunoSEQ multiplex PCR; TCRdb lists only in-frame clones, some missing. The sample carries 45,000 to 60,000 clones, approximately 83% recorded once. The time point denotes: pretreatment peripheral blood. The sequences come from PBMCs, collected around atezolizumab (anti-PD-L1) treatment. The receptors were gathered from a man between 65 and 85 years old with urothelial cancer.

The V and J genes are TRBV12-5 and TRBJ2-1; 13 positions match TRBD2. The V segment lost 6 bases and the J segment 4 bases; nucleotides outside the gene matches: 6. Germline V gives CDR1 LGHNT, CDR2 FRNRAP. The CDR3 runs to 16 residues. The CDR3 protein is CASGSGTSGTYNEQFF. CDR3 nucleotide sequence: TGTGCTAGTGGCAGCGGGACTAGCGGGACTTACAATGAGCAGTTCTTC.

V is TRBV7-9 and J is TRBJ2-3, with TRBD1 as a possible D gene (5 bases). CDR3 length: 11 amino acids. Germline V gene lookup returns CDR1 SEHNR and CDR2 FQNEAQ (reference sequence). Trimming took 4 bases from V and 14 from J, leaving 13 bases between them. CDR3 residues: CASSSQGYAYF. CDR3 coding DNA: TGTGCCAGCAGCTCCCAGGGATACGCGTATTTT.

The DNA for the CDR3 is TGTGCCAGCAGCCGGGCTAGCGGAGCTTACAATGAGCAGTTCTTC. Protein product: CASSRASGAYNEQFF. This chain joins TRBV9 and TRBJ2-1; 7 bases fit TRBD2. The CDR3 is 15 amino acids. Germline trimming cut 4 bases from V and 4 bases from J; bases unmatched to any gene: 8. The germline gives CDR1 SGDLS, CDR2 YYNGEE.

The V gene is TRBV6-5, the J gene TRBJ2-2; a possible D gene is TRBD2 (6 bases). CDR1 and CDR2 (germline): MNHEY, SVGAGI. The V gene lost 0 bases and the J gene lost 7 bases, with 6 bases spanning the gap. The CDR3 covers 13 residues. The chain's CDR3 is CASSYSGGGELFF. The CDR3 DNA is TGTGCCAGCAGTTACTCGGGGGGCGGGGAGCTGTTTTTT.

V usage is TRBV4-1 and J usage is TRBJ1-5; 7 nucleotides match TRBD1. Trimming removed 5 bases from V and 6 bases from J; junction bases left unmatched: 28. The CDR3 extends over 21 amino acids. Germline V gene sequence: CDR1 MGHRA, CDR2 YSYEKL. The CDR3 region is CASSFSVVGVIDRASVQPQHF. CDR3 DNA: TGCGCCAGCAGCTTCTCCGTGGTCGGGGTAATCGACAGGGCCTCGGTTCAGCCCCAGCATTTT.

The gene calls are TRBV28 and TRBJ2-5, with 7 bases matching TRBD2. Germline CDR1 is MDHEN and CDR2 is SYDVKM. Losses at the gene ends were 1 base for V and 5 bases for J; bases not matched to a gene: 10. CDR3 length equals 16 residues. As DNA, the CDR3 is TGTGCCAGCAGTTTATTGGAGGGAGGGCCACGGGAGACCCAGTACTTC. Translating it yields CASSLLEGGPRETQYF. The full variable domain, its missing parts supplied by reference TRBV28 and TRBJ2-5, is DVKVTQSSRYLVKRTGEKVFLECVQDMDHENMFWYRQDPGLGLRLIYFSYDVKMKEKGDIPEGYSVSREKKERFSLILESASTNQTSMYLCASSLLEGGPRETQYFGPGTRLLVL.

The CDR3 sequence is CASSSTGGSYEQYF. CDR3 sequence (DNA): TGTGCCAGCAGTTCGACAGGGGGCTCCTACGAGCAGTACTTC. The V gene is TRBV6-5, the J gene TRBJ2-7, with 9 bases aligning to TRBD1. Germline values: CDR1 MNHEY, CDR2 SVGAGI. This CDR3 region has 14 residues. V shed 4 bases, J shed 0 bases, and the junction held 1 base outside the gene matches.

The J gene is TRBJ1-2, the V gene TRBV5-1, with TRBD1 as a possible D gene (5 bases). CDR3 length equals 15 residues. Between the trimmed V and J ends, which lost 4 bases and 2 bases, there was a span of 15 bases. Germline lookup yields CDR1 SGHRS and CDR2 YFSETQ. The CDR3 protein is CASSPTGAGNYGYTF. In DNA form, the CDR3 reads TGCGCCAGCAGCCCTACAGGTGCAGGAAACTATGGCTACACCTTC.

The chain uses TRBV7-3 and TRBJ1-1; no clear D gene. V lost 6 bases to trimming and J lost 0 bases, with 8 bases between them. CDR3 size: 13 residues. The germline V gene has CDR1 SGHTA and CDR2 FQGTGA. In DNA form, the CDR3 reads TGTGCCAGCAGTCGTCGTATGAACACTGAAGCTTTCTTT. Amino acids: CASSRRMNTEAFF.

This rearrangement joins TRBV11-2 to TRBJ2-1, with 13 bases matching TRBD2. CDR1 and CDR2 (germline): SGHAT, FQNNGV. V lost 4 bases, J lost 10 bases, and 10 bases stayed unmatched. The CDR3 length is 16 residues. This chain's CDR3 is CASSSPTSGRSGEQFF. CDR3 bases: TGTGCCAGCAGCTCACCGACTAGCGGGAGGTCGGGGGAGCAGTTCTTC.

The chain employs TRBV2 and TRBJ1-2, with D perhaps matching TRBD1 (6 bases). Germline CDR1 is SNHLY and CDR2 is FYNNEI. Deletions cut 11 bases from V and 8 bases from J, with 21 bases between. There are 13 residues in the CDR3. The CDR3 sequence is CALGARGAGGYTF. The CDR3 DNA sequence: TGTGCCCTGGGGGCAAGAGGGGCTGGAGGCTACACCTTC.

The chain is built from TRBV30 and TRBJ2-1; the D gene is possibly TRBD1 (6 bases). The germline CDR1 and CDR2 sequences are GTSNPN and SVGIG (reference sequence). The germline V and J ends were trimmed by 1 base and 0 bases, with 13 bases remaining between them. The CDR3 consists of 16 residues. CDR3 DNA sequence: TGTGCCTGGAGTGGGGGGCTCGCTAGCTCCTACAATGAGCAGTTCTTC. It codes for CAWSGGLASSYNEQFF.

V gene TRBV2 combines with J gene TRBJ1-1; D remains ambiguous. Trimming removed 8 bases from V and 5 bases from J, with 9 bases in between. CDR1 is SNHLY, CDR2 FYNNEI, per germline. This CDR3 region has 11 residues. The CDR3 sequence is CASATRTEAFF. CDR3 coding DNA: TGTGCCAGCGCAACAAGAACTGAAGCTTTCTTT. The variable domain in full, completed from reference TRBV2 and TRBJ1-1, reads EPEVTQTPSHQVTQMGQEVILRCVPISNHLYFYWYRQILGQKVEFLVSFYNNEISEKSEIFDDQFSVERPDGSNFTLKIRSTKLEDSAMYFCASATRTEAFFGQGTRLTVV.

The V gene is TRBV18, the J gene TRBJ1-1, with TRBD1 matching over 9 bases. This CDR3 has 14 residues. Trimming at V came to 4 bases and at J to 6 bases, leaving 6 bases not matched to a gene. Germline lookup yields CDR1 KGHSH and CDR2 LQKENI. CDR3 sequence reads: CASSLDRGFSEAFF. The CDR3 DNA reads as TGTGCCAGCTCACTCGACAGGGGGTTCTCTGAAGCTTTCTTT.

This chain joins TRBV9 and TRBJ2-2, with 7 positions matching TRBD2. This CDR3 has 18 amino acids. Germline V CDR1 and CDR2: SGDLS, YYNGEE. V dropped 4 bases and J dropped 0; count of bases not matched to a gene: 12. The CDR3, as DNA: TGTGCCAGCAGCCCCAGGGACGGGAGGCCCTCGAACACCGGGGAGCTGTTTTTT. Translated, it gives CASSPRDGRPSNTGELFF.